This T cell receptor (beta chain) derives from a study of PD-L1 blockade in urothelial cancer. Study summary: Atezolizumab at 1,200 mg intravenously every 3 weeks was started by patients in about 2014. Individuals in the cohort had been given 0 to 3 earlier chemotherapy regimens.

Synthetically made TCR analog templates were put into each PCR as spikes. Libraries were prepared by immunoSEQ multiplex PCR; TCRdb keeps only in-frame clonotypes and omits some of them. The sample yields around 45,000 clones, approximately 88% seen once. V gave up 5 bases and J gave up 4 bases; unmatched junction bases: 3. Germline loops: CDR1 SGHAT, CDR2 FQNNGV. The CDR3 length is 13 residues. This receptor was taken from a man older than 75 with urothelial cancer. The sample consisted of PBMCs, taken around atezolizumab (anti-PD-L1) treatment. The rearrangement links TRBV11-2 to TRBJ2-5, with 8 bases aligning to TRBD1. The CDR3 here is CASSDDRGETQYF. The CDR3 coding sequence is TGTGCCAGCAGCGACGACAGGGGAGAGACCCAGTACTTC.